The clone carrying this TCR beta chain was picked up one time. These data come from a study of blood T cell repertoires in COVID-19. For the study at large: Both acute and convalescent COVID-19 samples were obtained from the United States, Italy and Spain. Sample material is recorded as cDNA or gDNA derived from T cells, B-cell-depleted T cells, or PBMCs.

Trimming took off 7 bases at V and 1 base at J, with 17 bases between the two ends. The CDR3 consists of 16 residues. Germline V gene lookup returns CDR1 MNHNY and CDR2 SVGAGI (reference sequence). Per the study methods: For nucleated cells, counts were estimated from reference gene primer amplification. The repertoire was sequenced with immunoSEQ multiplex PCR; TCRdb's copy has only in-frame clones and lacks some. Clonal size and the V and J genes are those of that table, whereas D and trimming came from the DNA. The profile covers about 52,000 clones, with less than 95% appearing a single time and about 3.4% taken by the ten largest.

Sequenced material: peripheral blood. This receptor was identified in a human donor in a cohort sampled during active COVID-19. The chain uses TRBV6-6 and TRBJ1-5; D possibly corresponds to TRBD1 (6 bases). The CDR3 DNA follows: TGTGCCAGCAACCCTTCCCGGGGGGCAAGCAATCAGCCCCAGCATTTT. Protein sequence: CASNPSRGASNQPQHF.